The T cell receptor beta chain under discussion was sequenced for a study of tumor-infiltrating lymphocytes in primary liver carcinoma. Unsorted whole blood served as the source of blood RNA, and germline DNA was extracted as well. The authors collected about 3.9 milliliters of peripheral blood before surgery. Synthesis of TCR beta cDNA was carried out from 500 ng total RNA with a constant-region primer. Researchers made the TCR beta libraries by running three nested multiplex PCR rounds with slightly modified ARM-PCR. The first two PCR rounds used TRBV1-TRBV30 forward primers with a C-beta reverse primer, nine to eleven cycles each. TCRdb reprocessed the multiplex PCR reads via MiXCR and lists one record per CDR3 protein. This sample has 300,000 to 350,000 distinct CDR3 sequences, with around three fifths found just once. This CDR3 comprises 14 residues. The V end was cut by 1 base, the J end by 9 bases, with 14 bases between. Germline CDR1 and CDR2: SGHDT and YYEEEE.

This clonotype was seen ten or more times. The sequence was collected from a man aged 35 to 55 with primary liver carcinoma and hepatitis B virus infection. Sequences were obtained from peripheral blood. The rearrangement links TRBV5-6 to TRBJ2-1; D assignment may be TRBD1 or TRBD2 (7 bases each). The CDR3 nucleotides read TGTGCCAGCAGCTTGTATCCAGGGGGGGGTGAGCAGTTCTTC. Translation gives CASSLYPGGGEQFF.